This note documents a single TCR beta chain sequence. Primed by a sample-barcoded 5' primer and a J-beta primer mix, a second PCR proceeded for roughly 7 to 12 cycles. A single record per CDR3 protein comes from TCRdb applying MiXCR to the 5' RACE reads. This repertoire shows 1 million to 1.2 million distinct CDR3 sequences, more than 30% found once; its top ten account for under 15%. These data originate in a study of blood T cells in healthy people across ages. This CDR3 spans 14 amino acids. V lost 6 bases to trimming and J lost 8 bases; unmatched junction nucleotides: 12. Germline CDR1 SGDLS, CDR2 YYNGEE.

The receptor was isolated from a man aged 18-30 years in good health. The sequencing input was blood. The chain carries TRBV9 and TRBJ2-3; 7 positions agree with TRBD2. The CDR3 DNA is TGTGCCAGCACCCCCTTGGGCAGCGGGGCTACGCAGTATTTT. Its protein is CASTPLGSGATQYF.